The clone carrying this TCR beta chain was counted only a few times. What it recognizes is unknown. Germline loops: CDR1 MNHEY, CDR2 SMNVEV (reference sequence). V lost 4 bases, J lost 6 bases, and 13 bases lay in between. The CDR3 has 13 amino acids. The PCR made use of 60 Vbeta and 13 Jbeta primers. Generated by immunoSEQ multiplex PCR, the TCRdb table keeps only in-frame clones and is missing some. The repertoire consists of about 110,000 clones, with approximately 82% occurring once and the leading ten covering around an eighth. The sample originates from a study of cytomegalovirus exposure and HLA in healthy donors. Study results and limitations: For TCR beta chains, V- and J-gene trimming was later linked to a missense DCLRE1C variant. Reports showed the classifier diagnosing cytomegalovirus status with high specificity and sensitivity. Presence/absence analysis assumed near-uniform sequencing depth across donors. There was a cluster of highly shared sequence variants that was likely a sequencing artifact.

This receptor was taken from a young man in good health and CMV-seropositive. This chain links TRBV27 with TRBJ2-7; D is ambiguous. Sequences were obtained from PBMCs. The CDR3: CASSSPELLEQYF. The CDR3, as DNA: TGTGCCAGCAGTTCCCCGGAACTACTCGAGCAGTACTTC.